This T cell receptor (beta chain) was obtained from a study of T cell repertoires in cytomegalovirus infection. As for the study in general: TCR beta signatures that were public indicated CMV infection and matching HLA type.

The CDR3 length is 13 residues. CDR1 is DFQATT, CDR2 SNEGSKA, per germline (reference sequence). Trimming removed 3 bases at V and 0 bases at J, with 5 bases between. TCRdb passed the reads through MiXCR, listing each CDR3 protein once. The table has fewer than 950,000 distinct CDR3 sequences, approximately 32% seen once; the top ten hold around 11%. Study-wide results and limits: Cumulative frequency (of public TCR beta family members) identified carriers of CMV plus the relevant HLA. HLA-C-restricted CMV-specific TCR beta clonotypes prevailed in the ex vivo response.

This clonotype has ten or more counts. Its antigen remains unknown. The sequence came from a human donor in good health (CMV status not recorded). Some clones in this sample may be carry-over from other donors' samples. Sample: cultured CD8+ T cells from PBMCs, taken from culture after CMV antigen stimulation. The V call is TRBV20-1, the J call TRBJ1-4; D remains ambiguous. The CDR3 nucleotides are TGCAGTGCTAGTAAATCAACTAATGAAAAACTGTTTTTT. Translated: CSASKSTNEKLFF.